The 21 T cell receptor beta chains listed next were all sequenced from one sample in a study of T cell responses to AZD1222 COVID-19 vaccine. Sequencing was performed with immunoSEQ multiplex PCR; in TCRdb, only in-frame clones are kept and a portion is missing. The repertoire has approximately 150,000 clones, 90% to 95% of them found once; the top ten carry around 2.3%. The sequencing here drew on peripheral blood, taken on day 0 of AZD1222 vaccination. The receptor set was obtained from an adult in good health.

This rearrangement joins TRBV10-3 to TRBJ1-1; D gene unclear. V lost 2 bases and J lost 1, with 14 bases in between. The CDR3 spans 16 residues. Germline CDR1 is ENHRY and CDR2 is SYGVKD. CDR3 nucleotide sequence: TGTGCCATCAGTGAGCGACCTCACGGCCAGAACACTGAAGCTTTCTTT. Its protein product is CAISERPHGQNTEAFF.

In its sample, this clone was seen once. V usage is TRBV6-5 and J usage is TRBJ2-7; D possibly corresponds to TRBD1 (6 bases). Germline CDR1 MNHEY, CDR2 SVGAGI. The CDR3 is 14 amino acids. The germline V and J ends were trimmed by 6 bases and 2 bases, with 14 bases remaining between them. CDR3: CASSTGTRAYEQYF. CDR3 DNA: TGTGCCAGCAGCACCGGGACAAGGGCCTACGAGCAGTACTTC.

The rearrangement links TRBV18 to TRBJ2-5; D might be TRBD1 (6 bases). The germline gives CDR1 KGHSH, CDR2 LQKENI. This CDR3 region has 16 residues. The V end was cut by 0 bases, the J end by 1 base, with 12 bases between. The chain's CDR3 is CASSPPRTGLQETQYF. As DNA, the CDR3 is TGTGCCAGCTCACCACCGAGAACAGGGCTCCAAGAGACCCAGTACTTC.

V gene TRBV6-6 combines with J gene TRBJ2-7; 8 bases match TRBD2. This CDR3 comprises 14 residues. The germline V gene encodes CDR1 MNHNY and CDR2 SVGAGI (reference sequence). Trimming took 4 bases from V and 7 from J; bases not matched to a gene: 9. Here the CDR3 reads CASSFPGGGGEQYF. CDR3 nucleotide sequence: TGTGCCAGCAGTTTCCCCGGGGGCGGGGGGGAGCAGTACTTC.

This chain uses TRBV4-2 with TRBJ2-3; 11 bases agree with TRBD2. The CDR3 runs to 18 residues. Germline CDR1 LGHNA, CDR2 YNFKEQ. V was clipped by 0 bases and J by 4 bases; unmatched bases: 9. The CDR3 DNA reads as TGTGCCAGCAGCCAAGAATCCCTAGCGGGGGGTTGGGCAGATACGCAGTATTTT. Amino acid sequence: CASSQESLAGGWADTQYF.

The chain is built from TRBV7-2 and TRBJ2-7; D might be TRBD2 (5 bases). This CDR3 spans 16 amino acids. Trimming took off 3 bases at V and 6 bases at J, with 21 bases between the two ends. In germline, CDR1 is SGHTA, CDR2 FQGNSA. The DNA of the CDR3 is TGTGCCAGCAGCTTCGGTCGACCCATAGGGAGCGCCGAGCAGTACTTC. Encoded protein: CASSFGRPIGSAEQYF.

The rearrangement uses TRBV28 and TRBJ2-5; TRBD2 aligns across 8 bases. CDR1 and CDR2 from the germline V gene are MDHEN and SYDVKM. This CDR3 has 15 residues. V shed 4 bases, J shed 2 bases, and the junction held 6 bases outside the gene matches. In DNA form, the CDR3 reads TGTGCCAGCAGTTCCTTAGCGGGACCTCAAGAGACCCAGTACTTC. It yields the protein CASSSLAGPQETQYF.

The rearrangement links TRBV7-9 to TRBJ2-2; D is unresolved. CDR1 and CDR2 (germline): SEHNR, FQNEAQ (reference sequence). The V end lost 0 bases, the J end lost 6 bases, and 14 bases lay between the germline ends. The CDR3 runs to 16 residues. CDR3 protein: CASSLASQFLAGELFF. The CDR3 DNA reads as TGTGCCAGCAGCTTAGCTTCACAGTTTTTAGCCGGGGAGCTGTTTTTT.

This sequence joins TRBV15 and TRBJ2-7; TRBD2 aligns across 10 bases. The V gene end was trimmed by 0 bases and the J gene end by 0 bases; junction bases not matched to a gene: 8. CDR3 size: 18 residues. The germline CDR1 and CDR2 sequences are LNHNV and YYDKDF (reference sequence). CDR3 residues: CATSRDRQGLAFSYEQYF. CDR3 bases: TGTGCCACCAGCAGAGATCGTCAGGGACTAGCGTTCTCCTACGAGCAGTACTTC.

The rearrangement uses TRBV29-1 and TRBJ1-1, with D perhaps TRBD1 (5 bases). The germline CDR1 and CDR2 sequences are SQVTM and ANQGSEA. The CDR3 has 12 residues. Trimming took 4 bases from V and 2 from J, leaving 8 bases between them. In DNA, the CDR3 is TGCAGCGTTGGACAGCTAAACACTGAAGCTTTCTTT. Translation gives CSVGQLNTEAFF.

The rearrangement links TRBV4-1 to TRBJ1-1; D may be TRBD1 (5 bases). Trimming removed 2 bases at V and 3 bases at J, with 10 bases between. The CDR3 has 14 amino acids. Germline V gene sequence: CDR1 MGHRA, CDR2 YSYEKL. The CDR3: CASSQSQTDTEAFF. CDR3 in DNA: TGCGCCAGCAGCCAAAGCCAGACAGACACTGAAGCTTTCTTT.

The chain couples TRBV6-2 or TRBV6-3 to TRBJ1-5; D is possibly TRBD1 (6 bases). The germline V and J ends were trimmed by 2 bases and 2 bases, with 22 bases remaining between them. The CDR3 is 19 residues long. CDR1 and CDR2 from the germline V gene are MNHEY and SVGEGT. CDR3 amino acids: CASSYPTPGAPKGNQPQHF. In DNA, the CDR3 is TGTGCCAGCAGTTACCCTACCCCGGGGGCGCCCAAGGGCAATCAGCCCCAGCATTTT.

The V gene is TRBV6-5, the J gene TRBJ1-6; D uncertain. Per the germline V gene, CDR1 is MNHEY and CDR2 is SVGAGI. Between the trimmed V and J ends, which lost 0 bases and 6 bases, there was a span of 12 bases. This CDR3 region has 16 residues. CDR3 loop: CASSYSKDLPNSPLHF. The CDR3 DNA follows: TGTGCCAGCAGTTACTCGAAAGACTTGCCTAATTCACCCCTCCACTTT.

The V call is TRBV15, the J call TRBJ2-3, with TRBD2 identical over 10 bases. The J segment lost 4 bases and the V segment lost 0 bases, leaving 1 base of the junction unmatched. Per the germline V gene, CDR1 is LNHNV and CDR2 is YYDKDF (reference sequence). The CDR3 contains 15 residues. In DNA, the CDR3 is TGTGCCACCAGCAGAGAAGCGGGAGGGCCAGATACGCAGTATTTT. As protein: CATSREAGGPDTQYF.

This chain joins TRBV19 and TRBJ1-1; no definite D call. There are 14 residues in the CDR3. The germline V and J ends were trimmed by 1 base and 6 bases, with 12 bases remaining between them. Germline CDR1 reads LNHDA; CDR2 reads SQIVND (reference sequence). The CDR3 loop reads CASSIVFGEAEAFF. Here the CDR3 DNA reads TGTGCCAGTAGTATAGTTTTCGGGGAAGCTGAAGCTTTCTTT. The full variable domain, its missing parts supplied by reference TRBV19 and TRBJ1-1, is DGGITQSPKYLFRKEGQNVTLSCEQNLNHDAMYWYRQDPGQGLRLIYYSQIVNDFQKGDIAEGYSVSREKKESFPLTVTSAQKNPTAFYLCASSIVFGEAEAFFGQGTRLTVV.

The genes are TRBV27 and TRBJ2-1, with 8 bases identical to TRBD1. V was clipped by 2 bases and J by 7 bases; unmatched bases: 13. CDR1 and CDR2 (germline): MNHEY, SMNVEV (reference sequence). CDR3 length equals 17 residues. In DNA, the CDR3 is TGTGCCAGCAGTTTACTTGGAACAGGGGGGATCCGTAATGAGCAGTTCTTC. The encoded protein is CASSLLGTGGIRNEQFF.

The chain links TRBV13 to TRBJ2-3; D remains unclear. Trimming took 5 bases from V and 6 from J, leaving 9 bases between them. CDR3 length: 12 residues. CDR1 is PRHDT and CDR2 is FYEKMQ in the germline V gene (reference sequence). This CDR3 reads CASSLRSDTQYF. DNA of the CDR3: TGTGCCAGCAGCCTACGGTCCGATACGCAGTATTTT.

V is TRBV5-1 and J is TRBJ2-1; tentatively, D is TRBD2 (5 bases). V lost 0 bases and J 10 bases, leaving 11 bases between the germline ends. The CDR3 extends over 13 amino acids. Germline CDR1 SGHRS, CDR2 YFSETQ. For the CDR3, the DNA is TGCGCCAGCAGCTTGGGGGCTCGGGGAGAGCAGTTCTTC. Its translation is CASSLGARGEQFF. Full variable domain (missing parts from reference TRBV5-1 and TRBJ2-1): KAGVTQTPRYLIKTRGQQVTLSCSPISGHRSVSWYQQTPGQGLQFLFEYFSETQRNKGNFPGRFSGRQFSNSRSEMNVSTLELGDSALYLCASSLGARGEQFFGPGTRLTVL.

This chain connects TRBV3-1 (or the pseudogene TRBV3-2) to TRBJ2-2, with TRBD2 identical over 7 bases. Germline loops: CDR1 LGHDT, CDR2 YNNKEL (reference sequence). This CDR3 comprises 15 residues. V was clipped by 2 bases and J by 6 bases; unmatched bases: 6. Here the CDR3 DNA reads TGTGCCAGCAGCCAAAGGGGAGGGGCCCCCGGGGAGCTGTTTTTT. Residues: CASSQRGGAPGELFF.

The rearrangement links TRBV4-2 to TRBJ2-2, with D uncertain. Germline CDR1 and CDR2: LGHNA and YNFKEQ. The germline V and J ends were trimmed by 0 bases and 6 bases, with 2 bases remaining between them. This CDR3 region has 12 residues. This CDR3 is CASSQDAGELFF. The CDR3 DNA follows: TGTGCCAGCAGCCAAGATGCCGGGGAGCTGTTTTTT.

The chain recombines TRBV6-1 with TRBJ2-5, with unresolved D. This CDR3 is built from 15 residues. Germline V gene sequence: CDR1 MNHNS, CDR2 SASEGT. Trimming took 0 bases from V and 1 from J, leaving 9 bases between them. As DNA, the CDR3 is TGTGCCAGCAGTGAAGCCCCTCGCCCCCAAGAGACCCAGTACTTC. This sequence encodes CASSEAPRPQETQYF.